Following are 20 T cell receptor beta chains from one sample sequenced in a study of T-cell reconstitution after alpha-beta-depleted transplantation in children. Preparation of the TCRbeta library was carried out with unique molecular identifiers. TCRdb itself ran the PCR reads through MiXCR, one entry per CDR3 protein. The data show fewer than 700,000 distinct CDR3 sequences, roughly 23% seen once. Sequenced here: PBMCs, mostly from graft donor cells, sampled 360 days after TCRalphabeta/CD19-depleted stem cell transplant. The receptors originated from a boy under two years old who had a stem cell transplant for acute myeloid leukemia, so the T cells may come from the graft donor.

J is TRBJ2-7 and V is TRBV6-1; 9 bases align to TRBD1. This CDR3 spans 14 amino acids. From germline, CDR1 is MNHNS and CDR2 SASEGT. The ends lost 6 bases at V and 2 bases at J; junction bases unmatched: 5. In nucleotides, the CDR3 is TGTGCCAGCAGACCCGGGACAGGGACCTACGAGCAGTACGTC. Its protein is CASRPGTGTYEQYV.

This clonotype was observed a few times. This sequence joins TRBV6-5 and TRBJ2-7; D gene unclear. This CDR3 region has 15 residues. CDR1 is MNHEY, CDR2 SVGAGI, per germline. V was pared by 2 bases and J by 0 bases, with 11 bases between. CDR3: CASSYGSEHSYEQYV. CDR3 nucleotide sequence: TGTGCCAGCAGTTACGGATCTGAGCACTCCTACGAGCAGTACGTC.

This chain connects TRBV18 to TRBJ1-6; possible D gene TRBD1, 6 bases. This CDR3 spans 14 amino acids. Trimming shortened V by 3 bases and J by 7 bases, and 10 bases separated the two germline ends. Germline assignment: CDR1 KGHSH and CDR2 LQKENI. The DNA for the CDR3 is TGTGCCAGCTCACCTGGGACAACGAATTCACCCCTCCACTTT. This codes for CASSPGTTNSPLHF.

This clonotype was found many times. J is TRBJ1-3 and V is TRBV29-1; D unclear. This CDR3 spans 11 amino acids. V was clipped by 6 bases and J by 0 bases, with 3 bases between them. Germline assignment: CDR1 SQVTM and CDR2 ANQGSEA. The DNA of the CDR3 is TGCAGCGTATACTCTGGAAACACCATATATTTT. Its protein is CSVYSGNTIYF. The full variable domain, completed using reference TRBV29-1 and TRBJ1-3, is SAVISQKPSRDICQRGTSLTIQCQVDSQVTMMFWYRQQPGQSLTLIATANQGSEATYESGFVIDKFPISRPNLTFSTLTVSNMSPEDSSIYLCSVYSGNTIYFGEGSWLTVV.

This clonotype showed up just a few times. CDR3 in amino acids: CSAASGGVWNEQFF. CDR3 bases: TGCAGTGCAGCTAGCGGGGGAGTCTGGAATGAGCAGTTCTTC. V and J are TRBV20-1 and TRBJ2-1; 10 positions agree with TRBD2. The CDR3 runs 14 residues. V lost 6 bases, J lost 7 bases, and 9 bases stayed unmatched. The germline V gene has CDR1 DFQATT and CDR2 SNEGSKA (reference sequence).

The rearrangement links TRBV11-2 to TRBJ2-3; 9 bases match TRBD1. The CDR3 runs to 14 residues. V shed 4 bases, J shed 5 bases, and the junction held 4 bases outside the gene matches. CDR1 and CDR2 from the germline V gene are SGHAT and FQNNGV. The CDR3 spells CASSYNRGQDTQYF. The CDR3 DNA follows: TGTGCCAGCAGCTACAACAGGGGGCAAGATACGCAGTATTTT. The variable domain in full, completed from reference TRBV11-2 and TRBJ2-3, reads EAGVAQSPRYKIIEKRQSVAFWCNPISGHATLYWYQQILGQGPKLLIQFQNNGVVDDSQLPKDRFSAERLKGVDSTLKIQPAKLEDSAVYLCASSYNRGQDTQYFGPGTRLTVL.

This clonotype has a count of ten or more. The chain couples TRBV10-3 to TRBJ2-1; 8 bases are a match to TRBD1. Germline V gives CDR1 ENHRY, CDR2 SYGVKD. V trimming: 0 bases; J trimming: 7 bases; junction bases outside the gene matches: 5. The CDR3 is 15 residues long. CDR3 residues: CAISESQGGGNEQFF. The CDR3 DNA follows: TGTGCCATCAGTGAGTCACAGGGGGGTGGTAATGAGCAGTTCTTC.

This rearrangement joins TRBV7-3 to TRBJ2-5; TRBD2 matches 8 bases. The CDR3 contains 15 residues. Germline V gene data show CDR1 as SGHTA and CDR2 as FQGTGA. After removal of 0 bases from V and 5 bases from J, the junction contained 5 bases not matched to a gene. CDR3: CASSLTGLEAETQYF. The CDR3 DNA sequence: TGTGCCAGCAGCTTAACGGGACTAGAGGCCGAGACCCAGTACTTC.

There are a few counts of this clonotype. V usage is TRBV9 and J usage is TRBJ1-5, with D possibly being TRBD1 (6 bases). This CDR3 spans 15 amino acids. Trimming pared 0 bases from V and 5 bases from J, leaving 12 bases between. Germline CDR1 reads SGDLS; CDR2 reads YYNGEE. CDR3 in DNA: TGTGCCAGCAGCGTAGGAGGAGGGGGGGATCAGCCCCAGCATTTT. As protein: CASSVGGGGDQPQHF.

CDR3 loop: CASLEGTNTEAFF. The CDR3 nucleotides read TGTGCCAGTCTAGAAGGTACGAACACTGAAGCTTTCTTT. The rearrangement joins TRBV4-2 to TRBJ1-1; D is unclear. This CDR3 spans 13 amino acids. Trimming stripped 9 bases from V and 1 base from J, with 12 bases between. Germline assignment: CDR1 LGHNA and CDR2 YNFKEQ.

This clonotype was counted at least ten times. The chain joins TRBV28 to TRBJ2-5, with 11 bases matching TRBD2. With 7 bases clipped from V and 2 bases from J, the junction kept 9 bases outside the gene matches. Per germline, CDR1 MDHEN and CDR2 SYDVKM. This CDR3 is 16 amino acids long. CDR3 coding DNA: TGTGCCAGCACTGGGCTAGCGGGGGGAGTACAAGAGACCCAGTACTTC. Its protein product is CASTGLAGGVQETQYF.

The V gene is TRBV7-9, the J gene TRBJ2-7; D is uncertain. V was clipped by 2 bases and J by 6 bases, with 8 bases between them. This CDR3 spans 12 amino acids. Germline CDR1 SEHNR, CDR2 FQNEAQ (reference sequence). This chain's CDR3 is CASSLTVGEQYF. In nucleotides, the CDR3 is TGTGCCAGCAGCTTAACGGTGGGCGAGCAGTACTTC.

This clonotype was recorded many times. The chain links TRBV6-6 to TRBJ1-5; the match to TRBD1 covers 10 bases. The CDR3 length is 16 residues. Germline V CDR1 and CDR2: MNHNY, SVGAGI (reference sequence). J was trimmed by 5 bases and V by 6 bases; bases with no gene match: 10. CDR3 amino acids: CASSRGTGDRHQPQHF. The CDR3 region has the DNA TGTGCCAGCAGCCGCGGGACAGGGGATAGGCATCAGCCCCAGCATTTT.

The rearrangement joins TRBV7-9 to TRBJ1-1; D is uncertain. This CDR3 spans 12 amino acids. V shed 4 bases and J shed 8 bases, with 11 bases lying between them. Germline CDR1 is SEHNR and CDR2 is FQNEAQ (reference sequence). CDR3 region: CASSYLTREAFF. Written as DNA, the CDR3 is TGTGCCAGCAGCTATTTAACTAGGGAAGCTTTCTTT.

The V call is TRBV7-3, the J call TRBJ2-3; 13 bases align to TRBD2. V was pared by 5 bases and J by 2 bases, with 4 bases of the junction left unmatched. The CDR3 runs 16 residues. The germline gives CDR1 SGHTA, CDR2 FQGTGA. The CDR3 loop reads CASSQGTSGVTDTQYF. The CDR3 nucleotides read TGTGCCAGCAGCCAAGGGACTAGCGGGGTCACAGATACGCAGTATTTT.

This chain links TRBV20-1 with TRBJ1-5; TRBD1 matches 8 bases. The CDR3 loop spans 14 amino acids. Per the germline V gene, CDR1 is DFQATT and CDR2 is SNEGSKA (reference sequence). Trimming at V came to 6 bases and at J to 3 bases, leaving 7 bases not matched to a gene. The CDR3 here is CSALQGATNQPQHF. DNA of the CDR3: TGCAGTGCGCTTCAGGGGGCAACCAATCAGCCCCAGCATTTT.

There are many counts of this clonotype. The V and J genes are TRBV11-2 and TRBJ1-2, with D perhaps matching TRBD1 (6 bases). The CDR3 totals 14 residues. Germline values: CDR1 SGHAT, CDR2 FQNNGV. V lost 1 base to trimming and J lost 7 bases, with 13 bases between them. DNA of the CDR3: TGTGCCAGCAGCTTAGTTTGGGGGGCTTCTGGCTACACCTTC. It yields the protein CASSLVWGASGYTF. Full variable domain (outside the CDR3, taken from reference TRBV11-2 and TRBJ1-2): EAGVAQSPRYKIIEKRQSVAFWCNPISGHATLYWYQQILGQGPKLLIQFQNNGVVDDSQLPKDRFSAERLKGVDSTLKIQPAKLEDSAVYLCASSLVWGASGYTFGSGTRLTVV.

A few counts support this clonotype. The chain recombines TRBV12-3 or TRBV12-4 with TRBJ2-4, with TRBD2 as a possible D gene (6 bases). The CDR3 runs to 14 residues. V was cut by 3 bases and J by 3 bases, with 9 bases left in between. The CDR3 sequence: CASSLTRDKNIQYF. The CDR3 region has the DNA TGTGCCAGCAGTTTGACTAGGGACAAAAACATTCAGTACTTC.

This chain joins TRBV28 and TRBJ2-3, with D tentatively TRBD2 (5 bases). CDR1 is MDHEN and CDR2 is SYDVKM in the germline V gene. CDR3 length: 14 amino acids. V was pared by 7 bases and J by 0 bases, with 11 bases between. The CDR3 region has the DNA TGTGCCAGCAAAGACTACCTCAGCACAGATACGCAGTATTTT. Its protein product is CASKDYLSTDTQYF.

The chain is built from TRBV12-3 or TRBV12-4 and TRBJ2-2, with D tentatively TRBD1 (6 bases). V was shortened by 4 bases and J by 4 bases, with 16 bases between the two germline ends. The CDR3 covers 16 residues. The CDR3 spells CASSSSRDIPTGELFF. The CDR3 region has the DNA TGTGCCAGCAGTTCCAGCCGGGACATACCCACCGGGGAGCTGTTTTTT.